The 5 T cell receptor beta chains in this list originate from one sample, sequenced in a study of T cell changes during pregnancy in multiple sclerosis. TCRdb's table, derived via immunoSEQ multiplex PCR, lists solely in-frame clones and lacks some. The sample shows around 56,000 clones, about nine tenths of them seen only once. The sample here was peripheral blood, taken in the first trimester of pregnancy. All receptors come from a female donor in good health, enrolled as a control in a pregnancy study.

The chain has TRBV4-1 and TRBJ2-7, with a possible D match to TRBD2 (5 bases). This CDR3 is 16 amino acids long. Germline loops: CDR1 MGHRA, CDR2 YSYEKL. With 2 bases removed from V and 9 bases from J, the gap between germline ends came to 23 bases. The DNA for the CDR3 is TGCGCCAGCAGCCAATTTTGGCCGAGGGTCCGGTCTGGGCAGTACTTC. Protein product: CASSQFWPRVRSGQYF.

The chain links TRBV5-1 to TRBJ2-7, with TRBD2 identical over 11 bases. The CDR3 spans 15 residues. CDR1 and CDR2 from the germline V gene are SGHRS and YFSETQ. Trimming removed 0 bases from V and 9 bases from J; junction bases left unmatched: 8. CDR3 bases: TGCGCCAGCAGCTTGGCACTAGCGGGAGAGAATCGGCAGTACTTC. It codes for CASSLALAGENRQYF. The whole variable domain, filled in from reference TRBV5-1 and TRBJ2-7, reads KAGVTQTPRYLIKTRGQQVTLSCSPISGHRSVSWYQQTPGQGLQFLFEYFSETQRNKGNFPGRFSGRQFSNSRSEMNVSTLELGDSALYLCASSLALAGENRQYFGPGTRLTVT.

The CDR3 DNA reads as TGTGCCGCTACAACTACAGGTGAGCAGTTCTTC. Translated: CAATTTGEQFF. V is TRBV10-3 and J is TRBJ2-1; the D gene is possibly TRBD1 (5 bases). V was trimmed by 11 bases and J by 9 bases, leaving 14 bases between them. The CDR3 length is 11 residues. Per germline, CDR1 ENHRY and CDR2 SYGVKD.

J is TRBJ2-6 and V is TRBV5-8; D call uncertain. Germline values: CDR1 SGHTS, CDR2 YDEGEE. The CDR3 loop spans 14 amino acids. V lost 2 bases, J lost 2 bases, and 5 bases lay in between. The CDR3 here is CASSFAAGANVLTF. In nucleotides, the CDR3 is TGTGCCAGCAGCTTCGCGGCTGGGGCCAACGTCCTGACTTTC.

The rearrangement joins TRBV7-8 to TRBJ2-1; a weak D match, TRBD1 (5 bases). The CDR3 is 16 amino acids. Germline values: CDR1 SGHVS, CDR2 FQNEAQ. V gave up 5 bases and J gave up 0 bases, with 14 bases separating them. Here the CDR3 DNA reads TGTGCCAGCAGCAACTCGTGGGGCAGCTCCTACAATGAGCAGTTCTTC. Translating gives CASSNSWGSSYNEQFF.